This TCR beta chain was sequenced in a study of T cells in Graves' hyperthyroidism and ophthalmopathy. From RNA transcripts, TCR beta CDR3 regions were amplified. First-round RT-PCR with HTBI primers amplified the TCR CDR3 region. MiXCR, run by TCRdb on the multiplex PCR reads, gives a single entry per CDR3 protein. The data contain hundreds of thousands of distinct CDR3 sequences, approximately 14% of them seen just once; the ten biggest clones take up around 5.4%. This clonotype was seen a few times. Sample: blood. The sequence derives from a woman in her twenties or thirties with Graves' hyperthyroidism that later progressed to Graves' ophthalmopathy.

CDR3 in DNA: TGTGCCACCTCGAGGGGGCTAGACTCCTACGAGCAGTACTTC. It codes for CATSRGLDSYEQYF. The chain uses TRBV6-2 or TRBV6-3 and TRBJ2-7; 7 bases fit TRBD1. The V gene's germline CDR1 is MNHEY and CDR2 SVGEGT. The J segment lost 0 bases and the V segment lost 10 bases, leaving 9 bases of the junction unmatched. The CDR3 contains 14 residues.